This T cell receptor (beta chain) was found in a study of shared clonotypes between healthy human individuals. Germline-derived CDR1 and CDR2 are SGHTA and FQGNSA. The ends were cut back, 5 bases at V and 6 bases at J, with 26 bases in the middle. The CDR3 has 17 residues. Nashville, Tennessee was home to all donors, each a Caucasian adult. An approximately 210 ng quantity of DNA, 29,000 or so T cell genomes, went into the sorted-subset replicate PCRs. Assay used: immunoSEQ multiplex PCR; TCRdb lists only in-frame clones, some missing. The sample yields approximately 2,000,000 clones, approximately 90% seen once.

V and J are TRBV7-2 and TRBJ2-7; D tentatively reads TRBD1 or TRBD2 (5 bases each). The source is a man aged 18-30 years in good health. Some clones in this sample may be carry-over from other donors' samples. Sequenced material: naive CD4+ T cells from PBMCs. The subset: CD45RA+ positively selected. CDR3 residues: CASSPPGWADRDREQYF. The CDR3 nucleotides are TGTGCCAGCAGCCCTCCCGGTTGGGCAGATCGGGACCGCGAGCAGTACTTC.